This TCR beta chain was recorded in a study of response to subunit inactivated influenza vaccine. Study-wide results and caveats: Every seasonal influenza vaccination brings in few new T cells, the authors suggested.

Trimming at V came to 1 base and at J to 5 bases, leaving 6 bases not matched to a gene. The CDR3 has 15 residues. Germline V gene data show CDR1 as LGHNA and CDR2 as YNFKEQ. TCRdb processed the RT-PCR reads anew with MiXCR; each CDR3 protein has one entry. This sample carries 700,000 to 800,000 distinct CDR3 sequences, 15% to 20% of them seen once, and the ten largest clones take under 13%. A word on this clonotype: What it recognizes is unknown.

The sequence was obtained from a man between 45 and 60 years old who received an inactivated influenza vaccine. The rearrangement uses TRBV4-2 and TRBJ2-7, with 9 bases fitting TRBD2. Sequencing used PBMCs from blood, obtained about 5 days after vaccination. CDR3 in amino acids: CASSQGAGGGDEQYF. The CDR3 DNA sequence: TGTGCCAGCAGCCAAGGAGCGGGAGGAGGCGACGAGCAGTACTTC.